This TCR beta chain was sequenced during a study of blood T cell repertoires in COVID-19. Assay: immunoSEQ multiplex PCR; the TCRdb copy retains only in-frame clones and omits some. The sample lists 290,000 or so clones, 65% to 90% occurring once. As for this clone: Other DNA sequences of this sample code for an identical CDR3.

Sequencing was performed on peripheral blood. The receptor comes from a man in his fifties or sixties with active or convalescent COVID-19.

CDR3 nucleotide sequence: TGTGCCAGCAGTTCCCGACCCGGAGGGAACACCGGGGAGCTGTTTTTT. Translated, it gives CASSSRPGGNTGELFF. This rearrangement joins TRBV9 to TRBJ2-2, with D perhaps matching TRBD2 (5 bases). Germline loops: CDR1 SGDLS, CDR2 YYNGEE. Trimming cost V 5 bases and J 1 base, with 15 bases left between them. The CDR3 loop spans 16 amino acids.